The clone carrying this TCR beta chain was seen a few times. The entry originates in a study of T cell changes during pregnancy in multiple sclerosis. The ends were cut back, 7 bases at V and 4 bases at J, with 14 bases in the middle. The CDR3 extends over 13 amino acids. From germline, CDR1 is SGDLS and CDR2 YYNGEE. Data came from immunoSEQ multiplex PCR; TCRdb stores just in-frame clones and leaves some out. The sample includes over 70,000 clones, just under 95% of them seen just once. This chain joins TRBV9 and TRBJ1-2; no firm D call. The source material was peripheral blood, sampled in the first trimester of pregnancy. The TCR comes from a female donor with multiple sclerosis, enrolled in a pregnancy study. CDR3 DNA: TGTGCCAGCTCGGGGATGGGAATCTATGGCTACACCTTC. Amino acids: CASSGMGIYGYTF. Filled out from reference TRBV9 and TRBJ1-2, the complete variable domain reads DSGVTQTPKHLITATGQRVTLRCSPRSGDLSVYWYQQSLDQGLQFLIQYYNGEERAKGNILERFSAQQFPDLHSELNLSSLELGDSALYFCASSGMGIYGYTFGSGTRLTVV.